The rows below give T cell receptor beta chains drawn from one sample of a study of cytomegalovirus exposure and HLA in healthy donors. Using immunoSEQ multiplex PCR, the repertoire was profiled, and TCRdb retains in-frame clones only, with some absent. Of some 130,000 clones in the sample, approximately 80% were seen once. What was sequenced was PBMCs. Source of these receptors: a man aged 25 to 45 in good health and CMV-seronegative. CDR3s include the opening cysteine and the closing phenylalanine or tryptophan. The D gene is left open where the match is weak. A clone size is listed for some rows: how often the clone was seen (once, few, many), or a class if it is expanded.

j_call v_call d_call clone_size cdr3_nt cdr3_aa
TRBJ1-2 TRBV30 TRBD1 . TGTGCCGGAAGTTGGGACAGGGGAGACTACACCTTC CAGSWDRGDYTF
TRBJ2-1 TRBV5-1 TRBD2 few TGCGCCAGCAGCTCCCGACTAGCAGTGGATGAGCAGTTCTTC CASSSRLAVDEQFF
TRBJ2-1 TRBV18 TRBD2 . TGTGCCAGCTCACCACCGGGACTAGCGGGAGGTAACAATGAGCAGTTCTTC CASSPPGLAGGNNEQFF
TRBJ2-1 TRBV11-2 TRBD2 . TGTGCCAGCAGCTCAAGCGGGAGTGGGGAGCAGTTCTTC CASSSSGSGEQFF
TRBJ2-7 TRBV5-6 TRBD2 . TGTGCCAGCAGCGAAAGACAGGGATCTAGCGGGGCACGGGCCTACGAGCAGTACTTC CASSERQGSSGARAYEQYF
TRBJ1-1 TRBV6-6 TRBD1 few TGTGCCAGCAGTAGCTACAGGGGGCGAGAGAACACTGAAGCTTTCTTT CASSSYRGRENTEAFF
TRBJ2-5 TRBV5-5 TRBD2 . TGTGCCAGCAGCCCGACCGGACTAGCGGAGAGATGGGAGACCCAGTACTTC CASSPTGLAERWETQYF
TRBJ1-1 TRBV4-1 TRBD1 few TGCGCCAGCAGCCCCGGGACAGGGGTGACCACTGAAGCTTTCTTT CASSPGTGVTTEAFF
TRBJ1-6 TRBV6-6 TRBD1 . TGTGCCGGCACAGGGGACGGTAATTCACCCCTCCACTTT CAGTGDGNSPLHF
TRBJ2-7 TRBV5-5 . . TGTGCCAGCAGCTTGGGTTACGGGGCCTACGAGCAGTACTTC CASSLGYGAYEQYF
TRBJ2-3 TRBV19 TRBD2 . TGTGCCAGTAGTCCGCGCGGGAGAGATACGCAGTATTTT CASSPRGRDTQYF
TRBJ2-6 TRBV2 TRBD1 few TGTGCCAGCAGTGCCGGGACAGGGGGGTCTGGGGCCAACGTCCTGACTTTC CASSAGTGGSGANVLTF
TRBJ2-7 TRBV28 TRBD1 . TGTGCCAGCAGTCCACTAATCTCAGCCGGGACAGCCTCCTACGAGCAGTACTTC CASSPLISAGTASYEQYF
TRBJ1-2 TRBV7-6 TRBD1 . TGTGCCAGCAGCCCTGGACAGGGAGGCTATGGCTACACCTTC CASSPGQGGYGYTF
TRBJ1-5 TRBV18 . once TGTGCCAGCTCACCGGGCGATCAGCCCCAGCATTTT CASSPGDQPQHF
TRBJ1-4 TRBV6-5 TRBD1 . TGTGCCAGCAGTTACTCCGGACAGGGCCTTAATGAAAAACTGTTTTTT CASSYSGQGLNEKLFF
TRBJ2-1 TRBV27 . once TGTGCCAGCAGTTTTCAGGGGCTTGCTTACAATGAGCAGTTCTTC CASSFQGLAYNEQFF
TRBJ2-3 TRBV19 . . TGTGCCAGTAGTATAGATCAGGAACTCACAGATACGCAGTATTTT CASSIDQELTDTQYF
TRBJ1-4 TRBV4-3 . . TGCGCCAGCAGCGCAAGCCCACGGGGGGCCCTCAATGAAAAACTGTTTTTT CASSASPRGALNEKLFF
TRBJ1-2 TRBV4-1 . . TGCGCCAGCAGCCAACCTGGGACTTCCAATGGCTACACCTTC CASSQPGTSNGYTF